This TCR beta chain was retrieved from a study of beta chain features in type 1 diabetes. This clone was detected only a few times. Its antigen is not known. Using CD45RO/CCR7/CD25/CD127/CD95/CD27, CD4+ naive, central memory, regulatory and stem cell-like memory cells were sorted. CDR3 length equals 16 residues. CDR1 and CDR2 from the germline V gene are MDHEN and SYDVKM. Trimming shortened V by 6 bases and J by 2 bases, and 18 bases separated the two germline ends. Findings and caveats of the study: PCR might favor shorter templates, equally in patients and controls. Patients with type 1 diabetes showed fewer VDJ junction insertions and more deletions. Patients' naive, central memory and Treg TCRB repertoires seemed closer to one another than those of healthy donors.

Investigators reverse transcribed all isolated RNA, so they sequenced expressed TCRB transcripts. The table came from immunoSEQ multiplex PCR; TCRdb's copy has only in-frame clones and leaves some out. Of hundreds of thousands of clones listed, 11% to 15% are singletons. The sequencing sample was made of central memory CD4+ T cells from blood. The chain joins TRBV28 to TRBJ2-3; TRBD2 might be the D (6 bases). This receptor was obtained from a man aged 25-45 years in good health. CDR3 in amino acids: CASSPGLLSYTDTQYF. CDR3 DNA: TGTGCCAGCAGCCCGGGACTTCTCTCTTACACAGATACGCAGTATTTT.